This TCR beta chain is from a study of T cell responses to AZD1222 COVID-19 vaccine. Study overall: It was second doses at about 4 or about 12 weeks that were pooled. Study-wide results and limits: Reportedly, close to half of spike-specific TCRs are directed against unmutated variant regions.

Repertoires were generated with immunoSEQ multiplex PCR, while TCRdb's copy carries only in-frame clones and drops some. Found here are roughly 200,000 clones, almost 90% of them singletons; the top ten hold 7.7%. As concerns this clone: Antigen unknown.

The V and J ends lost 6 bases and 4 bases respectively, with 15 bases between them. The CDR3 contains 15 residues. Germline values: CDR1 MNHEY, CDR2 SVGAGI. The specimen was peripheral blood, collected on day 0 of AZD1222 vaccination. The genes are TRBV6-5 and TRBJ2-2; D possibly corresponds to TRBD2 (6 bases). This receptor was identified in an adult in good health. This chain's CDR3 is CASRLGGVVTGELFF. Written as DNA, the CDR3 is TGTGCCAGCAGGTTGGGCGGGGTGGTCACCGGGGAGCTGTTTTTT.